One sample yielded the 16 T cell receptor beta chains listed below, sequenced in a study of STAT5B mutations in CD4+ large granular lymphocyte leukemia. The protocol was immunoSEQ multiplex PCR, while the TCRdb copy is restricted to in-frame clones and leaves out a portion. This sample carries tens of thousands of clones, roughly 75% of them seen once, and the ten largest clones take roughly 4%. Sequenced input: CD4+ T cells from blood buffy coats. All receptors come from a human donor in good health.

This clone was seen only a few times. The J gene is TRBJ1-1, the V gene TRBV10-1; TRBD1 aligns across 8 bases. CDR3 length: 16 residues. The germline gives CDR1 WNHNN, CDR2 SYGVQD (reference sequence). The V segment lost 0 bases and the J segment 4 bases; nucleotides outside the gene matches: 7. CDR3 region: CASSESGTGGSTEAFF. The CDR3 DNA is TGCGCCAGCAGTGAGTCGGGCACAGGGGGAAGCACTGAAGCTTTCTTT.

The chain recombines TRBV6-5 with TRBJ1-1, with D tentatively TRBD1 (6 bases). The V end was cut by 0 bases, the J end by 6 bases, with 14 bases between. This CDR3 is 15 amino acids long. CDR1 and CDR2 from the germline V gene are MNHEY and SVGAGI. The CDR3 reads CASSYSKGGRPEAFF. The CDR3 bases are TGTGCCAGCAGTTACTCGAAGGGGGGACGGCCTGAAGCTTTCTTT.

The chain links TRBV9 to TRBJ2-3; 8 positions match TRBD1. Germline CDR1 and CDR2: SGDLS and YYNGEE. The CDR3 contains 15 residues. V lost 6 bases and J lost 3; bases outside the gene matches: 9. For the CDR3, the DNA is TGTGCCAGCAACCAGGGGGCGCGCGGGACAGATACGCAGTATTTT. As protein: CASNQGARGTDTQYF.

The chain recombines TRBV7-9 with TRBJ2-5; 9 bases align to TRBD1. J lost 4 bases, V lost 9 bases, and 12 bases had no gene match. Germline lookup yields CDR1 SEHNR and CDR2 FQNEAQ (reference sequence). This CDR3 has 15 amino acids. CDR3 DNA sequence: TGTGCCAGTGTCCCGGGACAGGGCTGGACAGAGACCCAGTACTTC. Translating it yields CASVPGQGWTETQYF.

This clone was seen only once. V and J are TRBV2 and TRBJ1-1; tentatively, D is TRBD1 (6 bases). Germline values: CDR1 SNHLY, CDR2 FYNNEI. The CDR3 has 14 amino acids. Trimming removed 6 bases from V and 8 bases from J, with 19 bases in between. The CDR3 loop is CASRDERTAPEAFF. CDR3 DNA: TGTGCCAGCAGAGACGAGCGGACAGCCCCAGAAGCTTTCTTT.

The CDR3 sequence: CASSARTGTGVCQPQHF. The CDR3 bases are TGTGCCAGCAGCGCACGTACCGGGACAGGGGTTTGTCAGCCCCAGCATTTT. The chain has TRBV21-1 and TRBJ1-5; the table's D gene call, TRBD1, was not cross checked with the DNA. TRBV21-1 is termed a pseudogene. This CDR3 has 17 amino acids.

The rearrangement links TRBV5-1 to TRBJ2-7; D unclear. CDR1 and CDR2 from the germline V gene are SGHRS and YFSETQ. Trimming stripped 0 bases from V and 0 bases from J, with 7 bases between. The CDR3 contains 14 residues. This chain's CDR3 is CASSLAASSYEQYF. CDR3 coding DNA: TGCGCCAGCAGCTTGGCCGCCAGCTCCTACGAGCAGTACTTC.

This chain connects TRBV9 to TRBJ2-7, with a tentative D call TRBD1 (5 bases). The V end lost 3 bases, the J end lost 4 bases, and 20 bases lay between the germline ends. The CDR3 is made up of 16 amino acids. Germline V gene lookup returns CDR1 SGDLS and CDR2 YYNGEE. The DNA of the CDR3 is TGTGCCAGCAGCGCTCACCCCCAGGGTGCGGCTTACGAGCAGTACTTC. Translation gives CASSAHPQGAAYEQYF.

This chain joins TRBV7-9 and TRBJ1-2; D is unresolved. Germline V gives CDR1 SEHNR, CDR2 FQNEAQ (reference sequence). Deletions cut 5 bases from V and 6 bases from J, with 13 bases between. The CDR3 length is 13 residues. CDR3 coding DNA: TGTGCCAGCAGCCAGACCGAAGTGAATGGCTACACCTTC. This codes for CASSQTEVNGYTF.

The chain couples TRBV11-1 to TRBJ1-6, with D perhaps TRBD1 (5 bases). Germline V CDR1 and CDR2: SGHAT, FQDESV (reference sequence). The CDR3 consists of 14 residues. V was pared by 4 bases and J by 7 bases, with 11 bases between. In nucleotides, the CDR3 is TGTGCCAGCAGCTCCGGGGCCCAGAATTCACCCCTCCACTTT. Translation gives CASSSGAQNSPLHF. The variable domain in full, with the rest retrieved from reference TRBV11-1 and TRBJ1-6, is EAEVAQSPRYKITEKSQAVAFWCDPISGHATLYWYRQILGQGPELLVQFQDESVVDDSQLPKDRFSAERLKGVDSTLKIQPAELGDSAMYLCASSSGAQNSPLHFGNGTRLTVT.

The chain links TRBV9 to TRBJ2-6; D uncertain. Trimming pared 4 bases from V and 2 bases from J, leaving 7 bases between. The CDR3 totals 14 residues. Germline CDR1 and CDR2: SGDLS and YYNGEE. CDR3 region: CASSPPAGANVLTF. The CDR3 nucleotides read TGTGCCAGCAGCCCACCAGCTGGGGCCAACGTCCTGACTTTC.

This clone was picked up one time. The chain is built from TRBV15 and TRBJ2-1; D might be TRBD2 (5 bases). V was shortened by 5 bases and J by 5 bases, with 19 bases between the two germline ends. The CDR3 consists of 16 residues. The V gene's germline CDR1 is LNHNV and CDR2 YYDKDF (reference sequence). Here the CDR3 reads CATSPQRSQPNNEQFF. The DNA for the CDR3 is TGTGCCACCAGCCCCCAGCGGAGTCAGCCTAACAATGAGCAGTTCTTC.

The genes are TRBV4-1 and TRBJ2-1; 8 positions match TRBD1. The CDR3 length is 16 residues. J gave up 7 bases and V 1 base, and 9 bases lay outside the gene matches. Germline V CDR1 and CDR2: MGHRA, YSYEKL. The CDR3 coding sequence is TGCGCCAGCAGCCAAGCGCCCAGGGGGCGCGAGAATGAGCAGTTCTTC. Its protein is CASSQAPRGRENEQFF.

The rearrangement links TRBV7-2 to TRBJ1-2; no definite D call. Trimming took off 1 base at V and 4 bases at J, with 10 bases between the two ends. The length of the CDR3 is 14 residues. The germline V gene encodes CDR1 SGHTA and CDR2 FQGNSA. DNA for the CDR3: TGTGCCAGCAGCTTAGGGTGGGGTGCCTATGGCTACACCTTC. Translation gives CASSLGWGAYGYTF.

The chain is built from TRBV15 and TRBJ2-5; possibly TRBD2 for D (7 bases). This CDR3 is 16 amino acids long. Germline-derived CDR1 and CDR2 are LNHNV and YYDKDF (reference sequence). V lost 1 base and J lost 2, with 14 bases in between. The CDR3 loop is CATSRVIGGGQETQYF. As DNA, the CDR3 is TGTGCCACCAGCAGAGTTATAGGGGGGGGGCAAGAGACCCAGTACTTC.

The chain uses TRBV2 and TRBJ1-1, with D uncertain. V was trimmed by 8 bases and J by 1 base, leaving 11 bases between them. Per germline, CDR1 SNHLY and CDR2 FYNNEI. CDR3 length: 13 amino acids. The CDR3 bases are TGTGCCAGCGCCACCTCTGCGAACACTGAAGCTTTCTTT. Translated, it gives CASATSANTEAFF.